The 25 T cell receptor beta chains presented below share a single source sample, sequenced in a study of T-cell memory formation after mild COVID-19. TCRdb redid the calling of the 5' RACE reads with MiXCR, one entry per CDR3 protein. The sample lists approximately 270,000 distinct CDR3 sequences, 15% to 20% occurring once. Material: PBMCs or a T cell subset sorted from them (not recorded which). The receptors come from a man aged 18 to 35 who had mild COVID-19 (a few samples of this study predate the infection). Cell type and time point are not known.

This clonotype appeared a few times. This rearrangement joins TRBV20-1 to TRBJ1-5, with no clear D. This CDR3 has 11 amino acids. The germline CDR1 and CDR2 sequences are DFQATT and SNEGSKA (reference sequence). Between the trimmed V and J ends, which lost 6 bases and 3 bases, there was a span of 6 bases. CDR3 nucleotide sequence: TGCAGTGCCGCGATCAATCAGCCCCAGCATTTT. As protein: CSAAINQPQHF.

This sequence joins TRBV28 and TRBJ1-2; TRBD1 agrees at 7 bases. The CDR3 totals 13 residues. Trimming at V came to 5 bases and at J to 7 bases, leaving 7 bases not matched to a gene. Germline values: CDR1 MDHEN, CDR2 SYDVKM. CDR3 residues: CASSREHRGGYTF. DNA of the CDR3: TGTGCCAGCAGTCGAGAACACAGGGGTGGCTACACCTTC.

This clonotype has just a few counts. The chain links TRBV5-1 to TRBJ1-6; TRBD1 agrees at 12 bases. Germline-derived CDR1 and CDR2 are SGHRS and YFSETQ. Trimming cost V 4 bases and J 9 bases; bases outside gene matches: 8. This CDR3 comprises 16 residues. The CDR3 nucleotides are TGCGCCAGCAGCGTGGCCGGGACAGGGGGCCCTTCACCCCTCCACTTT. Amino acids: CASSVAGTGGPSPLHF.

The rearrangement links TRBV10-3 to TRBJ2-3, with 9 nucleotides matching TRBD2. Per germline, CDR1 ENHRY and CDR2 SYGVKD. The CDR3 contains 16 residues. Unmatched junction bases numbered 10, after V lost 4 bases and J lost 5 bases. This CDR3 reads CAISVRRGGLGDTQYF. CDR3 DNA sequence: TGTGCCATCAGTGTACGGCGGGGGGGTTTGGGAGATACGCAGTATTTT.

The chain has TRBV9 and TRBJ2-5; D could derive from TRBD1 or TRBD2 (6 bases each). Trimming stripped 0 bases from V and 2 bases from J, with 11 bases between. Germline loops: CDR1 SGDLS, CDR2 YYNGEE. The CDR3 contains 15 residues. DNA for the CDR3: TGTGCCAGCAGCGTAGACGGGGGCCAACAAGAGACCCAGTACTTC. Protein: CASSVDGGQQETQYF.

This chain joins TRBV3-1 and TRBJ1-2, with TRBD1 as a possible D gene (6 bases). Trimming left V 4 bases short and J 3 bases short, with 9 bases between. The CDR3 runs to 13 residues. Germline-derived CDR1 and CDR2 are LGHDT and YNNKEL (reference sequence). The CDR3, as DNA: TGTGCCAGCAGCCTCACAGGGTACTATGGCTACACCTTC. It yields the protein CASSLTGYYGYTF.

This clonotype is a singleton in its sample. The gene calls are TRBV20-1 and TRBJ1-5; D remains ambiguous. The germline V gene has CDR1 DFQATT and CDR2 SNEGSKA (reference sequence). Trimming shortened V by 2 bases and J by 7 bases, and 15 bases separated the two germline ends. This CDR3 is built from 14 residues. CDR3 sequence: CSARSGAEIQPQHF. For the CDR3, the DNA is TGCAGTGCTAGAAGTGGTGCGGAGATCCAGCCCCAGCATTTT.

The chain recombines TRBV3-1 with TRBJ1-2; D unclear. Per germline, CDR1 LGHDT and CDR2 YNNKEL (reference sequence). Trimming pared 0 bases from V and 3 bases from J, leaving 11 bases between. This CDR3 region has 15 residues. The CDR3 sequence is CASSQDLRLDYGYTF. The CDR3 DNA reads TGTGCCAGCAGCCAAGATCTGCGGCTTGACTATGGCTACACCTTC.

The chain recombines TRBV7-9 with TRBJ2-7; D unclear. The CDR3 consists of 12 residues. Per the germline V gene, CDR1 is SEHNR and CDR2 is FQNEAQ (reference sequence). The V and J ends lost 1 base and 6 bases respectively, with 7 bases between them. CDR3 in amino acids: CASSLDLGEQYF. DNA of the CDR3: TGTGCCAGCAGCTTAGATCTCGGCGAGCAGTACTTC.

The table lists this clonotype with a few counts. The chain combines TRBV12-3 or TRBV12-4 with TRBJ2-7; D unresolved. This CDR3 contains 13 residues. V was trimmed by 3 bases and J by 6 bases, leaving 12 bases between them. For the CDR3, the DNA is TGTGCCAGCAGTTTCACGGGCCACGTCGAGCAGTACGTC. It specifies CASSFTGHVEQYV.

This clonotype showed up just a few times. The chain couples TRBV19 to TRBJ1-5; tentatively, D is TRBD1 (6 bases). The V and J ends lost 7 bases and 4 bases respectively, with 11 bases between them. This CDR3 is built from 13 residues. From germline, CDR1 is LNHDA and CDR2 SQIVND (reference sequence). The DNA for the CDR3 is TGTGCCAGTACGGACAGAAGGAATCAGCCCCAGCATTTT. This encodes CASTDRRNQPQHF.

This clonotype was picked up many times. This chain uses TRBV7-8 with TRBJ1-2; D unclear. Per germline, CDR1 SGHVS and CDR2 FQNEAQ. The V end was cut by 5 bases, the J end by 2 bases, with 6 bases between. The CDR3 consists of 12 residues. The DNA for the CDR3 is TGTGCCAGCAGCGGGCAGAACTATGGCTACACCTTC. Its translation: CASSGQNYGYTF.

This clonotype occurred many times. This rearrangement joins TRBV4-1 to TRBJ2-2; 8 nucleotides agree with TRBD2. Germline values: CDR1 MGHRA, CDR2 YSYEKL. Germline trimming cut 1 base from V and 4 bases from J; bases unmatched to any gene: 2. The length of the CDR3 is 15 residues. The CDR3 DNA follows: TGCGCCAGCAGCCAAGCGGGGGGGCGCACCGGGGAGCTGTTTTTT. This translates into CASSQAGGRTGELFF.

This clonotype was recorded at least ten times. This chain connects TRBV12-3 or TRBV12-4 to TRBJ2-7; D might be TRBD1 or TRBD2, each matching 5 bases. The CDR3 covers 11 residues. With 4 bases removed from V and 12 bases from J, the gap between germline ends came to 13 bases. The CDR3 loop is CASSWDGVTYF. Written as DNA, the CDR3 is TGTGCCAGCAGTTGGGACGGGGTAACGTACTTC.

This clonotype was picked up many times. This chain connects TRBV10-3 to TRBJ2-5; the match to TRBD1 covers 7 bases. V dropped 3 bases and J dropped 1; count of bases not matched to a gene: 8. Germline assignment: CDR1 ENHRY and CDR2 SYGVKD. This CDR3 contains 16 residues. CDR3 sequence reads: CAISDPVGQIQETQYF. DNA of the CDR3: TGTGCCATCAGTGACCCGGTGGGACAGATCCAAGAGACCCAGTACTTC.

The V call is TRBV7-2, the J call TRBJ2-2; a possible D gene is TRBD1 (6 bases). V was trimmed by 3 bases and J by 7 bases, leaving 15 bases between them. The CDR3 sequence is 15 residues long. CDR1 and CDR2 from the germline V gene are SGHTA and FQGNSA. The CDR3 DNA follows: TGTGCCAGCAGCTTGGCAGGGCAGGGGAACGGGGAGCTGTTTTTT. Translated: CASSLAGQGNGELFF.

The genes are TRBV6-5 and TRBJ2-7, with a tentative D call TRBD2 (5 bases). The CDR3 consists of 15 residues. The germline V and J ends were trimmed by 0 bases and 2 bases, with 11 bases remaining between them. Germline V gene sequence: CDR1 MNHEY, CDR2 SVGAGI. CDR3 sequence: CASSYSTGRAYEQYF. The CDR3 DNA follows: TGTGCCAGCAGTTACTCGACGGGGAGAGCCTACGAGCAGTACTTC.

The CDR3 loop reads CASSQEGKGVGGYTF. The CDR3, as DNA: TGCGCCAGCAGCCAAGAAGGCAAAGGGGTAGGAGGCTACACCTTC. The chain combines TRBV4-1 with TRBJ1-2; the D gene is possibly TRBD1 (5 bases). Germline V gene data show CDR1 as MGHRA and CDR2 as YSYEKL. V gave up 0 bases and J gave up 8 bases, with 16 bases separating them. CDR3 size: 15 residues.

CDR3 in amino acids: CASSQDTGGPIGYTF. The CDR3 DNA follows: TGCGCCAGCAGCCAAGATACAGGGGGCCCCATTGGCTACACCTTC. The rearrangement links TRBV4-3 to TRBJ1-2; 9 bases match TRBD1. There are 15 residues in the CDR3. The ends lost 0 bases at V and 7 bases at J; junction bases unmatched: 6. Germline V gene sequence: CDR1 LGHNA, CDR2 YSLEER.

There are a few counts of this clonotype. The genes are TRBV12-3 or TRBV12-4 and TRBJ1-2; the D is unclear. There are 15 residues in the CDR3. V was shortened by 3 bases and J by 7 bases, with 18 bases between the two germline ends. This CDR3 reads CASSFASFPLSGYTF. DNA of the CDR3: TGTGCCAGCAGTTTTGCCAGCTTCCCCCTGTCTGGCTACACCTTC.

This clonotype was found a few times. This chain joins TRBV27 and TRBJ1-6; the D is unclear. The germline CDR1 and CDR2 sequences are MNHEY and SMNVEV (reference sequence). The CDR3 runs to 14 residues. V was pared by 3 bases and J by 7 bases, with 10 bases between. The CDR3 DNA follows: TGTGCCAGCAGTTTCGATGGAGGAAATTCACCCCTCCACTTT. Its protein is CASSFDGGNSPLHF.

V gene TRBV9 combines with J gene TRBJ2-5, with a weak D call TRBD1 (6 bases). The CDR3 has 16 amino acids. The V end was cut by 3 bases, the J end by 0 bases, with 15 bases between. Germline CDR1 reads SGDLS; CDR2 reads YYNGEE. CDR3 coding DNA: TGTGCCAGCAGCGCTTTCCTCGGACAGTACCAAGAGACCCAGTACTTC. Encoded protein: CASSAFLGQYQETQYF.

This clonotype was observed a few times. J is TRBJ2-7 and V is TRBV3-1, with TRBD1 identical over 9 bases. J gave up 3 bases and V 11 bases, and 5 bases lay outside the gene matches. Germline V gene data show CDR1 as LGHDT and CDR2 as YNNKEL (reference sequence). This CDR3 region has 12 residues. This chain's CDR3 is CAASDRGYEQYF. DNA of the CDR3: TGTGCCGCCTCGGACAGGGGCTACGAGCAGTACTTC.

This clonotype has a handful of counts. The gene calls are TRBV5-1 and TRBJ2-1; tentative D call: TRBD1 (6 bases). Germline-derived CDR1 and CDR2 are SGHRS and YFSETQ. The V end lost 0 bases, the J end lost 9 bases, and 10 bases lay between the germline ends. This CDR3 has 13 amino acids. CDR3 sequence reads: CASSLEGRGEQFF. CDR3 DNA sequence: TGCGCCAGCAGCTTGGAAGGCAGGGGTGAGCAGTTCTTC.

The J gene is TRBJ2-5, the V gene TRBV25-1, with 7 bases identical to TRBD2. The CDR3 totals 14 residues. With 3 bases clipped from V and 3 bases from J, the junction kept 4 bases outside the gene matches. Germline V lookup: CDR1 MGHDK, CDR2 SYGVNS. The CDR3 coding sequence is TGTGCCAGCAGTGAGGCGGGGAGGGAAGAGACCCAGTACTTC. Its translation: CASSEAGREETQYF.